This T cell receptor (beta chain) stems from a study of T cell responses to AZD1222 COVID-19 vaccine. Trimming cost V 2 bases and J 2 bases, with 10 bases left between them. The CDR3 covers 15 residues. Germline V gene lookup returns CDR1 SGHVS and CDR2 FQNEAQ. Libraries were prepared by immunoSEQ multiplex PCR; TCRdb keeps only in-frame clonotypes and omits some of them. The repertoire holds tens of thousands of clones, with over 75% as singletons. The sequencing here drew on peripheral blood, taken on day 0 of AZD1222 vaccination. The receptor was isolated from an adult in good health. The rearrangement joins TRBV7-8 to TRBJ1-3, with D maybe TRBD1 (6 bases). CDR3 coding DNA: TGTGCCAGCAGCTTAACTGCAGGGGCTGGAAACACCATATATTTT. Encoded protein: CASSLTAGAGNTIYF.